This TCR beta chain was captured by sequencing in a study of blood T cell repertoires in COVID-19 (dated by TCRdb to about 2020). Notes on the research overall: Samples from collaborators originated in the United States, Italy and Spain and spanned both the acute and convalescent phases of COVID-19. The material from the prospective study consisted of cDNA or gDNA derived from T cells, B-cell-depleted T cells, or PBMCs. Subjects who had been exposed to COVID-19, were actively infected with it, or had recovered from it provided the deeply sampled blood TCRbeta repertoires that made up the dataset. A freely available public database, intended as a resource for researchers studying the immune response to SARS-CoV-2, is where the repertoires were released. The samples were drawn from the first 160 participants of the ongoing ImmuneRACE study and from 1,200 or so subjects provided by 6 global collaborators. The sample metadata nearly always contained a de-identified subject ID, COVID-19 status, age in years and sex. Where available, HLA class I and class II types were obtained from metadata supplied by the sample provider rather than from assay-based typing.

Details on this clone: Its antigen remains undetermined. Per-nucleotide qualities are absent, and no much larger clonotype sits a single base away.

The CDR3 covers 13 residues, taking in both the cysteine and the phenylalanine. CDR3 DNA only is kept here, 39 bases in frame from base 1. The germline V gene yields MNHEY for CDR1 and SVGAGI for CDR2. At the junction V is shortened by 7 bases and J by 4 bases; bases outside the gene matches: 6. The immunoSEQ Assay, a bias-controlled multiplex PCR, was used to amplify TCRbeta CDR3 regions from genomic DNA. The paper's processing steps were these. The number of nucleated cells in each sample was estimated from the amplification of reference gene primers within the assay. To quantify the absolute abundance of each unique TCRbeta CDR3 rearrangement, sequence reads were collapsed and filtered. For each sample, productive Simpson clonality was calculated by taking the square root of Simpson's diversity index across productive rearrangements. The table was pulled from immuneACCESS by TCRdb, which kept in-frame rearrangements only. Such tables lose some clones; where checked, under half of the loss comes from unresolved V genes, and the rest has no known cause. That table supplies the V and J calls and clone size; D and trimming were determined from the DNA. Across this sample there are 200,000 to 300,000 clones, with 70% to 90% seen only once. Of the sample, 3.3% falls within the top ten clones.

Results the study describes overall, beyond this receptor: The quantity of clinical and demographic metadata differed by source and by participant and was supplied without curation.

In the prospective study, participants were about 18 to 95 years old, resided in about two dozen geographic areas of the United States, and were enrolled through a virtual design. In the prospective study, participants were assigned to cohorts based on the clinical history participants reported in a screening survey and a study questionnaire. In the prospective study, whole blood, serum and a nasopharyngeal or oropharyngeal swab were collected from each participant by mobile phlebotomists. Prospective study participants could optionally give additional blood draws and questionnaires over an approximately 2-month period. Before DNA extraction, blood samples from the prospective study were shipped at room temperature or frozen.

The TCR comes from a woman aged 40 to 49 with acute COVID-19. The sequence joins TRBV6-5 to TRBJ1-1; the central 7 bases match TRBD1. Sequenced material: PBMCs or T cells enriched from blood (not recorded which). The CDR3 corresponds to CASTTTGFTEAFF. In nucleotides, the sequence is TGTGCCAGCACAACGACAGGGTTCACTGAAGCTTTCTTT.